The rows below give T cell receptor beta chains drawn from one sample of a study of patients and donors after allogeneic stem cell transplantation. TCRdb re-analysed the RT-PCR reads in MiXCR, keeping a single row per CDR3 protein. The data contain about 74,000 distinct CDR3 sequences, about 25% of them seen just once; the ten biggest clones take up less than 30%. The sample was blood, either unsorted or a sorted T cell fraction (not recorded which). Every receptor here comes from a human donor who was either an allogeneic HSCT recipient or a stem cell or donor lymphocyte infusion donor (not recorded which). It is not recorded whose cells these are; they may come from a transplant donor. CDR3s include the opening cysteine and the closing phenylalanine or tryptophan. A D gene is named only where the DNA matches it firmly. Size values are once, few and many counts, or a class for expanded clones, and some rows have none.

clone_size | d_call | j_call | v_call | cdr3_aa | cdr3_nt
. | TRBD1 | TRBJ1-2 | TRBV5-1 | CASSLGGQALLGYTF | TGCGCCAGCAGCTTGGGCGGACAGGCCCTGCTTGGCTACACCTTC
. | . | TRBJ1-3 | TRBV9 | CASSEKISGNTIYF | TGTGCCAGCAGTGAAAAAATCTCTGGAAACACCATATATTTT
once | . | TRBJ1-4 | TRBV5-1 | CASSFEGEKLFF | TGCGCCAGCAGCTTTGAGGGTGAAAAACTGTTTTTT
few | . | TRBJ1-6 | TRBV12-3/TRBV12-4 | CASSPRQEDNSPLHF | TGTGCCAGCAGTCCCCGCCAGGAGGATAATTCACCCCTCCACTTT
. | . | TRBJ1-6 | TRBV4-3 | CASSQDVGVVDIYDSPLHF | TGCGCCAGCAGCCAAGACGTTGGAGTGGTAGACATATATGATTCACCCCTCCACTTT
once | . | TRBJ2-1 | TRBV7-3 | CASSLSGRWGYSYNEQFF | TGTGCCAGCAGCTTAAGCGGTCGCTGGGGCTACTCCTACAATGAGCAGTTCTTC
. | . | TRBJ1-2 | TRBV7-9 | CASSLQGGQSGYTF | TGTGCCAGCAGCTTACAGGGTGGGCAGAGTGGCTACACCTTC
. | . | TRBJ2-1 | TRBV12-5 | CASGPNDEQFF | TGTGCTAGTGGCCCGAACGATGAGCAGTTCTTC
. | . | TRBJ2-3 | TRBV12-3/TRBV12-4 | CASSWSEVDTQYF | TGTGCCAGCAGTTGGTCGGAGGTGGATACGCAGTATTTT
few | . | TRBJ2-1 | TRBV7-8 | CASSSVTRDEQFF | TGTGCCAGCAGCTCCGTAACTAGGGATGAGCAGTTCTTC
. | TRBD1 | TRBJ1-4 | TRBV14 | CASSQTQGGNEKLFF | TGTGCCAGCAGCCAAACACAGGGGGGGAATGAAAAACTGTTTTTT
. | . | TRBJ1-1 | TRBV9 | CASSVEGTEAFF | TGTGCCAGCAGCGTAGAGGGTACTGAAGCTTTCTTT
. | . | TRBJ1-1 | TRBV2 | CASSEAPDTEAFF | TGTGCCAGCAGTGAAGCGCCGGACACTGAAGCTTTCTTT
few | . | TRBJ1-6 | TRBV4-2 | CASSQETSNSPLHF | TGTGCCAGCAGCCAAGAAACAAGTAATTCACCCCTCCACTTT
. | TRBD1 | TRBJ2-3 | TRBV7-9 | CASSSLPTGDGTDTQYF | TGTGCCAGCAGCTCCCTACCGACAGGGGACGGCACAGATACGCAGTATTTT
medium-sized | . | TRBJ2-1 | TRBV11-3 | CASSENRDFWAEQFF | TGTGCCAGCAGCGAGAACCGGGACTTCTGGGCTGAGCAGTTCTTC
many | . | TRBJ1-1 | TRBV7-6 | CASSLAGRNTEAFF | TGTGCCAGCAGCTTAGCGGGGAGGAACACTGAAGCTTTCTTT
. | TRBD2 | TRBJ2-3 | TRBV20-1 | CSARRLGGSTDTQYF | TGCAGTGCTAGACGTTTGGGGGGGAGCACAGATACGCAGTATTTT
. | TRBD2 | TRBJ2-2 | TRBV4-2 | CASSPRLAGDTGELFF | TGTGCCAGCAGCCCTCGCCTAGCGGGAGACACCGGGGAGCTGTTTTTT
. | . | TRBJ2-6 | TRBV5-8 | CASSLEVSGANVLTF | TGTGCCAGCAGCTTGGAGGTCTCTGGGGCCAACGTCCTGACTTTC
few | TRBD2 | TRBJ2-3 | TRBV5-1 | CASSLRPSGGGTDTQYF | TGCGCCAGCAGCCTCCGGCCTAGCGGAGGGGGCACAGATACGCAGTATTTT
. | . | TRBJ1-6 | TRBV9 | CASSVGWGIYNSPLHF | TGTGCCAGCAGCGTCGGTTGGGGAATTTATAATTCACCCCTCCACTTT
few | TRBD2 | TRBJ2-2 | TRBV4-2 | CASSHGTIHTGELFF | TGTGCCAGCAGCCACGGGACTATTCACACCGGGGAGCTGTTTTTT
. | TRBD2 | TRBJ2-1 | TRBV20-1 | CSAAQREPLGNEQFF | TGCAGTGCGGCACAGCGGGAGCCTCTCGGCAATGAGCAGTTCTTC
. | . | TRBJ1-2 | TRBV12-3/TRBV12-4 | CASSLNSFSYGYTF | TGTGCCAGCAGTTTAAACAGTTTCTCCTATGGCTACACCTTC
. | . | TRBJ2-5 | TRBV5-1 | CASSPRGRQETQYF | TGCGCCAGCAGCCCCCGAGGCAGGCAAGAGACCCAGTACTTC
. | . | TRBJ2-1 | TRBV20-1 | CSAISGTPYNEQFF | TGCAGTGCTATCTCCGGGACTCCCTACAATGAGCAGTTCTTC
. | . | TRBJ2-7 | TRBV3-1 | CASSHNSPKSSGPSSYEQYF | TGTGCCAGCAGCCATAATTCCCCTAAGTCCAGCGGGCCTTCCTCCTACGAGCAGTACTTC
few | TRBD1 | TRBJ1-2 | TRBV7-8 | CASSLGGTGPTYGYTF | TGTGCCAGCAGCTTAGGCGGGACAGGGCCCACCTATGGCTACACCTTC
. | TRBD1 | TRBJ2-3 | TRBV12-3/TRBV12-4 | CASSSGQGRDTQYF | TGTGCCAGCAGCTCGGGACAGGGAAGAGATACGCAGTATTTT
few | . | TRBJ1-4 | TRBV7-2 | CASSLASPRLNEKLFF | TGTGCCAGCAGCTTAGCGTCGCCCCGCTTAAATGAAAAACTGTTTTTT
few | TRBD1 | TRBJ1-6 | TRBV7-3 | CASSPTGGNSPLHF | TGTGCCAGCAGCCCAACAGGGGGTAATTCACCCCTCCACTTT
. | . | TRBJ2-1 | TRBV20-1 | CSASALDSYNEQFF | TGCAGTGCTAGCGCCTTGGACTCCTACAATGAGCAGTTCTTC
. | . | TRBJ1-3 | TRBV12-5 | CASGLVLSPPGGNTIYF | TGTGCTAGTGGTTTGGTACTCAGTCCTCCGGGGGGAAACACCATATATTTT
few | TRBD1 | TRBJ2-2 | TRBV12-3/TRBV12-4 | CASSWTGGNTGELFF | TGTGCCAGCAGTTGGACAGGGGGGAACACCGGGGAGCTGTTTTTT
few | TRBD1 | TRBJ1-5 | TRBV7-8 | CASSPRDRLLQPQHF | TGTGCCAGCAGCCCTCGGGACAGGTTGCTCCAGCCCCAGCATTTT
. | TRBD2 | TRBJ2-7 | TRBV5-1 | CASSFLAGAGEQYF | TGCGCCAGCAGTTTCCTAGCGGGAGCTGGCGAGCAGTACTTC
. | . | TRBJ2-2 | TRBV7-9 | CASSPRGYDTGELFF | TGTGCCAGCAGCCCCAGGGGATATGACACCGGGGAGCTGTTTTTT